The clone carrying this T cell receptor beta chain was detected ten times or more. The data originate from a study of T cells after yellow fever vaccination. Study summary: SMART-Seq v4 Ultra Low Input prepared the low-cell-number fractions.

In TCRdb, the 5' RACE reads were re-called with MiXCR into one record per CDR3 protein. The sample comprises roughly 170,000 distinct CDR3 sequences, around 9.3% of which are singletons, and roughly 33% rests with the top ten. Specimen: CD8+ T cells sorted from PBMCs, collected 45 days after the yellow fever booster vaccination. This receptor was identified in a man younger than 35 who received the YFV17D yellow fever vaccine.

Here the CDR3 reads CASRDGIEETQYF. As DNA, the CDR3 is TGTGCCAGCAGGGACGGGATCGAAGAGACCCAGTACTTC. The chain combines TRBV7-3 with TRBJ2-5; D is perhaps TRBD2 (5 bases). Trimming removed 6 bases from V and 3 bases from J, with 11 bases in between. Per germline, CDR1 SGHTA and CDR2 FQGTGA. This CDR3 region has 13 residues.